Presented here are 13 T cell receptor beta chains from one specimen sequenced in a study of patients and donors after allogeneic stem cell transplantation. TCRdb recomputed calls from the RT-PCR reads with MiXCR, one row per CDR3 protein. The sample lists about a million distinct CDR3 sequences, roughly 17% occurring once. Sample: blood, either unsorted or a sorted T cell fraction (not recorded which). The receptors were gathered from a human donor who was either an allogeneic HSCT recipient or a stem cell or donor lymphocyte infusion donor (not recorded which). It is not recorded whose cells these are; they may come from a transplant donor.

V gene TRBV5-1 combines with J gene TRBJ1-3; D unclear. Trimming removed 2 bases from V and 0 bases from J, with 15 bases in between. In germline, CDR1 is SGHRS, CDR2 YFSETQ. This CDR3 contains 17 residues. The CDR3 sequence is CASSLLGKGISGNTIYF. CDR3 in DNA: TGCGCCAGCAGCTTACTCGGGAAGGGAATCTCTGGAAACACCATATATTTT. The variable domain in full, with the rest retrieved from reference TRBV5-1 and TRBJ1-3, is KAGVTQTPRYLIKTRGQQVTLSCSPISGHRSVSWYQQTPGQGLQFLFEYFSETQRNKGNFPGRFSGRQFSNSRSEMNVSTLELGDSALYLCASSLLGKGISGNTIYFGEGSWLTVV.

The chain carries TRBV11-3 and TRBJ2-2; D is possibly TRBD1 (6 bases). The V end lost 3 bases, the J end lost 0 bases, and 14 bases lay between the germline ends. CDR1 is SGHNT, CDR2 YENEEA, per germline. The CDR3 extends over 17 amino acids. The CDR3 spells CASSFLPGQTNTGELFF. DNA of the CDR3: TGTGCCAGCAGCTTCCTACCTGGACAGACGAACACCGGGGAGCTGTTTTTT.

This clonotype has only a few counts. The V and J genes are TRBV6-1 and TRBJ1-2; D gene ambiguous. The CDR3 spans 10 residues. Between the trimmed V and J ends, which lost 4 bases and 8 bases, there was a span of 5 bases. CDR1 MNHNS and CDR2 SASEGT come from the germline V gene. This CDR3 is CASSAMGYTF. CDR3 coding DNA: TGTGCCAGCAGTGCAATGGGCTACACCTTC.

The genes are TRBV2 and TRBJ1-1; unclear D gene. The CDR3 contains 11 residues. Trimming left V 3 bases short and J 9 bases short, with 8 bases between. Germline assignment: CDR1 SNHLY and CDR2 FYNNEI. CDR3 sequence reads: CASSEGRKAFF. As DNA, the CDR3 is TGTGCCAGCAGTGAGGGTAGAAAAGCTTTCTTT.

V usage is TRBV10-2 and J usage is TRBJ2-4; 13 positions agree with TRBD2. The CDR3 is made up of 14 amino acids. With 11 bases clipped from V and 8 bases from J, the junction kept 9 bases outside the gene matches. CDR1 WSHSY and CDR2 SAAADI come from the germline V gene. The CDR3 spells CARSSGTSGDIQYF. CDR3 sequence (DNA): TGCGCCCGCTCGTCCGGGACTAGCGGGGACATTCAGTACTTC.

The chain recombines TRBV27 with TRBJ2-7; weak D call: TRBD1 (5 bases). V was trimmed by 6 bases and J by 9 bases, leaving 21 bases between them. The germline CDR1 and CDR2 sequences are MNHEY and SMNVEV (reference sequence). The CDR3 runs 14 residues. The CDR3 DNA reads as TGTGCCAGCAGACACTACCAGGGCCACATCGGGCAGTACTTC. Its protein is CASRHYQGHIGQYF.

V usage is TRBV11-2 and J usage is TRBJ2-5; 11 nucleotides agree with TRBD2. J gave up 5 bases and V 2 bases, and 10 bases lay outside the gene matches. The germline gives CDR1 SGHAT, CDR2 FQNNGV. The CDR3 is made up of 17 amino acids. The CDR3 nucleotides read TGTGCCAGCAGCTTAAAACTAGCGGGAGTGGTTGGGGAGACCCAGTACTTC. This encodes CASSLKLAGVVGETQYF. Combining the CDR3 with reference TRBV11-2 and TRBJ2-5 gives the whole variable domain EAGVAQSPRYKIIEKRQSVAFWCNPISGHATLYWYQQILGQGPKLLIQFQNNGVVDDSQLPKDRFSAERLKGVDSTLKIQPAKLEDSAVYLCASSLKLAGVVGETQYFGPGTRLLVL.

This clonotype was observed many times. In nucleotides, the CDR3 is TGTGCCAGCAGTCCGACTAGCGGGAGGCCCGGGGAGCTGTTTTTT. As protein: CASSPTSGRPGELFF. The genes are TRBV12-3 or TRBV12-4 and TRBJ2-2; 13 nucleotides match TRBD2. This CDR3 is 15 amino acids long. V shed 5 bases, J shed 6 bases, and the junction held 3 bases outside the gene matches.

This clonotype appeared many times. The chain is built from TRBV10-3 and TRBJ2-7; 10 nucleotides match TRBD1. The CDR3 spans 16 residues. Germline V lookup: CDR1 ENHRY, CDR2 SYGVKD. After removal of 0 bases from V and 3 bases from J, the junction contained 5 bases not matched to a gene. In nucleotides, the CDR3 is TGTGCCATCAGTGAGTCGGGGACAGGGGAGGTCTACGAGCAGTACTTC. Protein product: CAISESGTGEVYEQYF.

The chain joins TRBV30 to TRBJ1-2; TRBD1 matches 7 bases. The J segment lost 4 bases and the V segment lost 3 bases, leaving 5 bases of the junction unmatched. The CDR3 spans 13 residues. Germline V gene data show CDR1 as GTSNPN and CDR2 as SVGIG (reference sequence). The CDR3 DNA reads TGTGCCTGGAGACACGACAGGGCCTATGGCTACACCTTC. As protein: CAWRHDRAYGYTF. The variable domain in full, with the rest retrieved from reference TRBV30 and TRBJ1-2, is SQTIHQWPATLVQPVGSPLSLECTVEGTSNPNLYWYRQAAGRGLQLLFYSVGIGQISSEVPQNLSASRPQDRQFILSSKKLLLSDSGFYLCAWRHDRAYGYTFGSGTRLTVV.

V is TRBV7-8 and J is TRBJ1-5; D is undetermined. The CDR3 is made up of 13 amino acids. Germline CDR1 and CDR2: SGHVS and FQNEAQ. Trimming took 5 bases from V and 5 from J, leaving 10 bases between them. CDR3 DNA: TGTGCCAGCAGCCTTCGGACGGATCAGCCCCAGCATTTT. This sequence encodes CASSLRTDQPQHF.

A few counts support this clonotype. The rearrangement links TRBV20-1 to TRBJ2-5, with D possibly being TRBD2 (6 bases). CDR1 is DFQATT, CDR2 SNEGSKA, per germline (reference sequence). Trimming removed 6 bases at V and 5 bases at J, with 19 bases between. The CDR3 is 14 amino acids. This CDR3 reads CSAPRDSSGETQYF. The CDR3 nucleotides read TGCAGTGCGCCTCGGGACTCCTCAGGGGAGACCCAGTACTTC.

The rearrangement uses TRBV6-1 and TRBJ2-1, with D maybe TRBD2 (5 bases). CDR3 size: 15 residues. V was shortened by 5 bases and J by 6 bases, with 17 bases between the two germline ends. CDR1 is MNHNS, CDR2 SASEGT, per germline. The CDR3 DNA reads as TGTGCCAGCAGTCCCGAGGGAGCGAGGGTCAATGAGCAGTTCTTC. It is translated as CASSPEGARVNEQFF.